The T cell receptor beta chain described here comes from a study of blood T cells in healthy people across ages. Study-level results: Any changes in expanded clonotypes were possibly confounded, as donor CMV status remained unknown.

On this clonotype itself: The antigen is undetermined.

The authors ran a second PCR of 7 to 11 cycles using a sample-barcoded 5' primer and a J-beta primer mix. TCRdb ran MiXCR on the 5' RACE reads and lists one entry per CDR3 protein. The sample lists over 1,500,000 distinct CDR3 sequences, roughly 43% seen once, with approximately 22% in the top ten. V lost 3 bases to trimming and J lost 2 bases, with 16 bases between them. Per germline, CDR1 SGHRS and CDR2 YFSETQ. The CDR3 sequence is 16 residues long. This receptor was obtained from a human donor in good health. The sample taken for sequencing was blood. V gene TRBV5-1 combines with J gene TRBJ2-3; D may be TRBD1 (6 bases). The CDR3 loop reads CASSSTGFGATDTQYF. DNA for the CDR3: TGCGCCAGCAGCTCCACAGGGTTTGGGGCCACAGATACGCAGTATTTT.